In its sample, the clone carrying this TCR beta chain was seen once. Its specificity is unknown. These data are taken from a study of untreated major depressive disorder. Germline-derived CDR1 and CDR2 are SGDLS and YYNGEE. The CDR3 has 21 amino acids. V was pared by 1 base and J by 3 bases, with 17 bases of the junction left unmatched. Study observations and caveats: Depressed patients' CD4+ T cells carried increased TRBV05-01 (Vbeta 5.1) usage versus control CD4+ T cells.

Each donor gave around 30 ml of EDTA blood. Sequencing was performed with immunoSEQ multiplex PCR; in TCRdb, only in-frame clones are kept and a portion is missing. The data hold approximately 24,000 clones, with about 91% observed a single time. The clonotype originates from a woman in her thirties with major depressive disorder. The specimen sequenced was CD4+ T cells from PBMCs. The chain uses TRBV9 and TRBJ2-2; 11 bases line up with TRBD2. The CDR3 spells CASSVFPPKVAGGWDTGELFF. CDR3 nucleotide sequence: TGTGCCAGCAGCGTATTCCCACCGAAGGTAGCGGGAGGGTGGGACACCGGGGAGCTGTTTTTT.